This T cell receptor beta chain was observed in a study of CXCR3-negative and CXCR3-positive naive CD8 T cells. In regard to this clonotype: Antigen unknown.

The CDR3 has 13 residues. Germline CDR1 reads SGHTA; CDR2 reads FQGNSA. The TRB libraries of cDNA were built by UMI-labeled 5' RACE. TCRdb re-called the 5' RACE reads; one entry per CDR3 protein, DNA not given. Recorded here are 80,000 to 95,000 distinct CDR3 sequences; the top ten clones represent 1.5% to 2%. The study's findings and limits: The majority of assays used fresh PBMCs, and CXCR3 expression partially decreased after cryopreservation.

The source of this sequence is a human donor in good health. Some clones in this sample may be carry-over from other donors' samples. Sequencing was performed on naive CXCR3- CD8+ T cells from blood. Subset reported: CD45RO-CCR7+CD27+CD95- naive CD8+ T cells lacking CXCR3 (TNR3-). The chain carries TRBV7-2 and TRBJ2-5; TCRdb outputs TRBD1, but without DNA this stays unchecked. This CDR3 is CASSMDKQETQYF.